These T cell receptor beta chains were read from a single sample in a study of CD8 T cells in ankylosing spondylitis. TCRdb ran MiXCR on the 5' RACE reads and lists one entry per CDR3 protein. Of fewer than 650,000 distinct CDR3 sequences in the sample, 9.5% to 15% were seen once. The specimen sequenced was blood, either unsorted or a sorted T cell fraction (not recorded which). The origin of the receptors is a male donor with ankylosing spondylitis. CDR3s include the opening cysteine and the closing phenylalanine or tryptophan. Each record gives: CDR3 DNA, CDR3 protein, J gene, D gene, clone size, V gene. The D gene is left open where the match is weak. Expanded clones are given a class, and other clones once, few, many or no size at all.

CDR3nt: TGTGCCAGCAGCCTCGGGACAATCGGTGAAAAACTGTTTTTT
CDR3aa: CASSLGTIGEKLFF
j_gene: TRBJ1-4
d_gene: NA
abundance: many
v_gene: TRBV7-9

CDR3nt: TGTGCCAGCAGTTTATCGATGTCGGCTGAAGCTTTCTTT
CDR3aa: CASSLSMSAEAFF
j_gene: TRBJ1-1
d_gene: NA
abundance: many
v_gene: TRBV27

CDR3nt: TGTGCCAGCAGTTTGGGACTAGTATTCAAGGCTGAGCAGTTCTTC
CDR3aa: CASSLGLVFKAEQFF
j_gene: TRBJ2-1
d_gene: TRBD2
abundance: NA
v_gene: TRBV12-3/TRBV12-4

CDR3nt: TGTGCCACCAGCCCAAAAGGGGGTGCGCTGGATGAAAAACTGTTTTTT
CDR3aa: CATSPKGGALDEKLFF
j_gene: TRBJ1-4
d_gene: NA
abundance: few
v_gene: TRBV15

CDR3nt: TGTGCCGAAGGACAGGCACGCACTGAAGCTTTCTTT
CDR3aa: CAEGQARTEAFF
j_gene: TRBJ1-1
d_gene: TRBD1
abundance: NA
v_gene: TRBV2

CDR3nt: TGTGCCACCAGCATTACGGGCCCCAGCGGGAGGGCCATGAAGGGGTACAATGAGCAGTTCTTC
CDR3aa: CATSITGPSGRAMKGYNEQFF
j_gene: TRBJ2-1
d_gene: TRBD2
abundance: few
v_gene: TRBV15

CDR3nt: TGCGCCAGCAGCTCCACCTTTCTTAGCGGCAGCTCCTACAATGAGCAGTTCTTC
CDR3aa: CASSSTFLSGSSYNEQFF
j_gene: TRBJ2-1
d_gene: NA
abundance: NA
v_gene: TRBV5-1

CDR3nt: TGCAGTGCTAGAGCCCTGGGAGCAGGACCCTCCTATAATTCACCCCTCCACTTT
CDR3aa: CSARALGAGPSYNSPLHF
j_gene: TRBJ1-6
d_gene: NA
abundance: NA
v_gene: TRBV20-1

CDR3nt: TGTGCCAGCAGCCCGGGACTAGCGGGAGATCCTGAGCAGTTCTTC
CDR3aa: CASSPGLAGDPEQFF
j_gene: TRBJ2-1
d_gene: TRBD2
abundance: few
v_gene: TRBV7-7

CDR3nt: TGTGCCAGCAACAGGGGACAGCTCCAAGAGACCCAGTACTTC
CDR3aa: CASNRGQLQETQYF
j_gene: TRBJ2-5
d_gene: TRBD1
abundance: few
v_gene: TRBV5-8

CDR3nt: TGTGCCAGCAGCTTTAAAGACACGACTGCTAACTATGGCTACACCTTC
CDR3aa: CASSFKDTTANYGYTF
j_gene: TRBJ1-2
d_gene: NA
abundance: few
v_gene: TRBV7-9

CDR3nt: TGTGCCAGCAGCTGGGGACTGCGAGAATGGGAAAAACTGTTTTTT
CDR3aa: CASSWGLREWEKLFF
j_gene: TRBJ1-4
d_gene: NA
abundance: NA
v_gene: TRBV7-9

CDR3nt: TGCAGCGTTGACGGTAGTAACTATGGCTACACCTTC
CDR3aa: CSVDGSNYGYTF
j_gene: TRBJ1-2
d_gene: NA
abundance: few
v_gene: TRBV29-1

CDR3nt: TGCAGTGCCTCCTCTGGAAACACCATATATTTT
CDR3aa: CSASSGNTIYF
j_gene: TRBJ1-3
d_gene: NA
abundance: NA
v_gene: TRBV20-1

CDR3nt: TGTGCCAGCCTTAAGACAGGGACCTATGGCTACACCTTC
CDR3aa: CASLKTGTYGYTF
j_gene: TRBJ1-2
d_gene: TRBD1
abundance: many
v_gene: TRBV6-2/TRBV6-3

CDR3nt: TGCAGTCCGGGTCGTCGGGGGGAGACCCAGTACTTC
CDR3aa: CSPGRRGETQYF
j_gene: TRBJ2-5
d_gene: NA
abundance: few
v_gene: TRBV20-1

CDR3nt: TGTGCCAGCAGTTCCCCGGCTGGCACAGATACGCAGTATTTT
CDR3aa: CASSSPAGTDTQYF
j_gene: TRBJ2-3
d_gene: NA
abundance: many
v_gene: TRBV27

CDR3nt: TGTGCCAGCAGCTTAGAACGCCCTGGGGAAGCTTTCTTT
CDR3aa: CASSLERPGEAFF
j_gene: TRBJ1-1
d_gene: NA
abundance: few
v_gene: TRBV13

CDR3nt: TGCAGTGCTGAGGACAGGGGGGCAGATACGCAGTATTTT
CDR3aa: CSAEDRGADTQYF
j_gene: TRBJ2-3
d_gene: TRBD1
abundance: many
v_gene: TRBV20-1

CDR3nt: TGTGCCAGCAGGCAAGATGCAACTAATGAAAAACTGTTTTTT
CDR3aa: CASRQDATNEKLFF
j_gene: TRBJ1-4
d_gene: NA
abundance: NA
v_gene: TRBV27

CDR3nt: TGTGCCAGCAGCCTAGCGGGAGCAGTATACAATGAGCAGTTCTTC
CDR3aa: CASSLAGAVYNEQFF
j_gene: TRBJ2-1
d_gene: TRBD2
abundance: few
v_gene: TRBV11-2

CDR3nt: TGCGCCAGCAGCCGGGTCGACTCAATGGAAGAGACCCAGTACTTC
CDR3aa: CASSRVDSMEETQYF
j_gene: TRBJ2-5
d_gene: NA
abundance: few
v_gene: TRBV5-1

CDR3nt: TGTGCCAGCAGCCCGGAGGTACAGGCCTACGAGCAGTACTTC
CDR3aa: CASSPEVQAYEQYF
j_gene: TRBJ2-7
d_gene: NA
abundance: few
v_gene: TRBV7-9

CDR3nt: TGTGCCAGCAGTTTATCCCCTAGCGGGCAGGGCGGGGAGCTGTTTTTT
CDR3aa: CASSLSPSGQGGELFF
j_gene: TRBJ2-2
d_gene: TRBD2
abundance: NA
v_gene: TRBV12-3/TRBV12-4

CDR3nt: TGTGCCAGCAGCTCGGGGGGGGGCACTGGTGAAAAACTGTTTTTT
CDR3aa: CASSSGGGTGEKLFF
j_gene: TRBJ1-4
d_gene: NA
abundance: few
v_gene: TRBV7-2

CDR3nt: TGTGCCAGCATAGGCAGATATGAAGATACTGAAGCTTTCTTT
CDR3aa: CASIGRYEDTEAFF
j_gene: TRBJ1-1
d_gene: NA
abundance: few
v_gene: TRBV7-8

CDR3nt: TGTGCCAGCAGTCGCAATGGAGGCTACACCTTC
CDR3aa: CASSRNGGYTF
j_gene: TRBJ1-2
d_gene: NA
abundance: NA
v_gene: TRBV7-2

CDR3nt: TGTGCCAGCAGCCCATATGCGGGGGTTGACGGGGAGCTGTTTTTT
CDR3aa: CASSPYAGVDGELFF
j_gene: TRBJ2-2
d_gene: TRBD2
abundance: NA
v_gene: TRBV7-2

CDR3nt: TGTGCCAGCAGTGGCCCGGGGCAGGGGGTCCCCAAAAACATTCAGTACTTC
CDR3aa: CASSGPGQGVPKNIQYF
j_gene: TRBJ2-4
d_gene: TRBD1
abundance: few
v_gene: TRBV12-3/TRBV12-4

CDR3nt: TGTGCCAGCGGTATCGCGGTGATGAACACTGAAGCTTTCTTT
CDR3aa: CASGIAVMNTEAFF
j_gene: TRBJ1-1
d_gene: NA
abundance: few
v_gene: TRBV11-3

CDR3nt: TGCAGTGCTGGCCAGATTAACACTGAAGCTTTCTTT
CDR3aa: CSAGQINTEAFF
j_gene: TRBJ1-1
d_gene: NA
abundance: NA
v_gene: TRBV20-1

CDR3nt: TGTGCCATCAGTGATGACAGGGCCGAGGGCTACACCTTC
CDR3aa: CAISDDRAEGYTF
j_gene: TRBJ1-2
d_gene: TRBD1
abundance: few
v_gene: TRBV10-3